This TCR beta chain appears in the sequencing data of a study of cytomegalovirus exposure and HLA in healthy donors. This CDR3 contains 12 residues. Unmatched junction bases numbered 3, after V lost 7 bases and J lost 5 bases. Germline V CDR1 and CDR2: MGHDK, SYGVNS. Of note for this clone: Its antigen is not identified.

Study results and caveats: Later analysis associated a missense DCLRE1C variant with TCR beta V- and J-gene trimming.

Amplification used 60 Vbeta primers and 13 Jbeta primers. Assay used: immunoSEQ multiplex PCR; TCRdb lists only in-frame clones, some missing. The sample consists of about 160,000 clones, over 75% of them appearing once. This clonotype originated in a man over 45 in good health and CMV-seropositive. Sequencing input: PBMCs. V usage is TRBV25-1 and J usage is TRBJ1-2; 8 bases are shared with TRBD1. The CDR3 loop reads CASMGQVYGYTF. DNA for the CDR3: TGTGCCAGCATGGGACAGGTATATGGCTACACCTTC.